This record covers a single T cell receptor beta chain. The data were taken from a study of blood T cell repertoires in COVID-19. Seattle participants joined during active infection and were tracked over time. The table came from immunoSEQ multiplex PCR; TCRdb's copy has only in-frame clones and leaves some out. The sample includes roughly 120,000 clones, around 90% of them seen just once. The sequenced sample was peripheral blood. This clonotype was obtained from a woman aged 55-70 years with COVID-19, enrolled during active disease.

The CDR3 spells CASSLLRQGPGNGYTF. The CDR3 DNA sequence: TGTGCCAGCAGCTTACTGCGACAGGGACCAGGGAATGGCTACACCTTC. The J gene is TRBJ1-2, the V gene TRBV7-3, with TRBD1 matching 7 bases. CDR3 length: 16 residues. The germline V gene has CDR1 SGHTA and CDR2 FQGTGA. The V segment lost 2 bases and the J segment 6 bases; nucleotides outside the gene matches: 12.